This is a list of T cell receptor beta chains from one sample in a study of patients and donors after allogeneic stem cell transplantation. TCRdb processed the RT-PCR reads anew with MiXCR; each CDR3 protein has one entry. The data show about 230,000 distinct CDR3 sequences, around 14% seen once. The sample taken for sequencing was blood, either unsorted or a sorted T cell fraction (not recorded which). All receptors derive from a human donor who was either an allogeneic HSCT recipient or a stem cell or donor lymphocyte infusion donor (not recorded which). It is not recorded whose cells these are; they may come from a transplant donor. Both conserved end residues are part of each CDR3. D genes are given only for firm matches. Where a row states a size, it is once, few, many or the class of an expanded clone; other rows omit it.

- TRBD1 TRBJ1-2 TRBV7-6 CASSSHDRAGGYTF TGTGCCAGCAGCTCACACGACAGGGCCGGCGGCTACACCTTC
many - TRBJ2-3 TRBV29-1 CSFFADTQYF TGCAGCTTCTTCGCAGATACGCAGTATTTT
few TRBD1 TRBJ2-2 TRBV12-3/TRBV12-4 CASSEAGGSLTGELFF TGTGCCAGTTCAGAAGCAGGGGGCTCCCTTACCGGGGAGCTGTTTTTT
many - TRBJ2-1 TRBV12-3/TRBV12-4 CASSFSQGGSVGQFF TGTGCCAGCAGTTTTAGCCAGGGAGGTTCGGTAGGGCAGTTCTTC
many TRBD1 TRBJ2-7 TRBV6-1 CASSRGSYEQYF TGTGCCAGCAGCAGGGGGTCCTACGAGCAGTACTTC
few - TRBJ2-5 TRBV15 CATSRGGSQETQYF TGTGCCACCAGCAGAGGTGGCAGCCAAGAGACCCAGTACTTC
- TRBD1 TRBJ1-3 TRBV7-2 CASSSNRGLSGNTIYF TGTGCCAGCAGCTCGAACAGGGGGCTCTCTGGAAACACCATATATTTT
- TRBD1 TRBJ2-2 TRBV29-1 CSASPGQGSTGELFF TGCAGCGCTTCGCCGGGACAGGGCAGCACCGGGGAGCTGTTTTTT
many TRBD1 TRBJ1-4 TRBV5-5 CASSFTRQGTNEKLFF TGTGCCAGCAGCTTCACAAGACAGGGGACGAATGAAAAACTGTTTTTT
many - TRBJ1-1 TRBV18 CASSPTENTEAFF TGTGCCAGCTCGCCGACAGAAAACACTGAAGCTTTCTTT
- - TRBJ2-1 TRBV5-1 CASSATGTPPYNEQFF TGCGCCAGCAGCGCGACCGGGACTCCCCCTTACAATGAGCAGTTCTTC
- - TRBJ2-4 TRBV11-1 CASSLGLTGNIQYF TGCGCCAGCAGCTTGGGGTTGACCGGGAACATTCAGTACTTC
few - TRBJ1-1 TRBV29-1 CSVHRVRNTEAFF TGCAGCGTCCACAGGGTCCGGAACACTGAAGCTTTCTTT
- - TRBJ2-1 TRBV20-1 CSALQVKSYNEQFF TGCAGTGCGCTACAGGTGAAATCCTACAATGAGCAGTTCTTC
many - TRBJ1-1 TRBV28 CASSFIVLPGTEAFF TGTGCCAGCAGTTTTATTGTACTCCCCGGTACTGAAGCTTTCTTT
few - TRBJ2-6 TRBV7-9 CASSSVGGGGANVLTF TGTGCCAGTTCCTCCGTGGGGGGAGGTGGGGCCAACGTCCTGACTTTC
- - TRBJ2-1 TRBV6-5 CAREGEMGEQFF TGTGCCAGAGAGGGGGAGATGGGTGAGCAGTTCTTC
- TRBD2 TRBJ2-3 TRBV10-3 CAIRRGLAGVVTDTQYF TGTGCCATCAGACGCGGACTAGCGGGAGTCGTCACAGATACGCAGTATTTT
few - TRBJ2-3 TRBV20-1 CSAESGTDTQYF TGCAGTGCGGAGAGTGGCACAGATACGCAGTATTTT
few - TRBJ2-1 TRBV11-1 CASSPQGFLGNEQFF TGTGCCAGCAGCCCTCAGGGATTCCTGGGAAATGAGCAGTTCTTC
many - TRBJ1-1 TRBV7-2 CASSLDVRNTEAFF TGTGCCAGCAGCTTAGACGTAAGGAACACTGAAGCTTTCTTT
few - TRBJ2-1 TRBV5-1 CASSLSSLSSYNEQFF TGCGCCAGCAGCTTGAGTTCCCTAAGCTCCTACAATGAGCAGTTCTTC
- - TRBJ1-1 TRBV5-1 CASSHTSLGRGTEAFF TGCGCCAGCAGCCATACATCGTTAGGGCGGGGTACTGAAGCTTTCTTT
- - TRBJ1-2 TRBV30 CAKGTGGGYTF TGTGCCAAGGGAACGGGGGGAGGCTACACCTTC
many TRBD1 TRBJ2-1 TRBV5-1 CASSSDRVSYNEQFF TGCGCCAGCAGCTCCGACAGGGTATCCTACAATGAGCAGTTCTTC
- - TRBJ2-7 TRBV20-1 CSVRGDRDSYEQYF TGCAGTGTCAGAGGAGACAGAGACTCCTACGAGCAGTACTTC
few - TRBJ1-4 TRBV12-3/TRBV12-4 CASSLATFREEKLFF TGTGCCAGCAGTTTAGCGACCTTCCGGGAGGAAAAACTGTTTTTT
many - TRBJ2-5 TRBV29-1 CSVEATDLGTQYF TGCAGCGTTGAAGCGACTGACCTGGGGACCCAGTACTTC
- - TRBJ2-5 TRBV20-1 CSARAGRETQYF TGCAGTGCTAGGGCGGGACGGGAGACCCAGTACTTC
few TRBD1 TRBJ1-3 TRBV12-3/TRBV12-4 CASSKGQASSGNTIYF TGTGCCAGCAGTAAAGGACAGGCCAGCTCTGGAAACACCATATATTTT
- TRBD1 TRBJ1-2 TRBV2 CASSEVPGQGRNGYTF TGTGCCAGCAGTGAAGTTCCGGGACAGGGAAGAAATGGCTACACCTTC
many - TRBJ2-3 TRBV5-1 CASKKWETDTQYF TGCGCCAGCAAGAAGTGGGAAACAGATACGCAGTATTTT
many TRBD2 TRBJ2-1 TRBV6-1 CASMGLSGERGNEQFF TGTGCCAGCATGGGTCTTAGCGGGGAGAGGGGCAATGAGCAGTTCTTC
many - TRBJ1-2 TRBV10-3 CAISETPRPDGYTF TGTGCCATCAGTGAGACTCCCCGGCCGGATGGCTACACCTTC
many - TRBJ2-7 TRBV5-1 CASSPGLSNYEQYF TGCGCCAGCAGCCCCGGACTATCAAACTACGAGCAGTACTTC